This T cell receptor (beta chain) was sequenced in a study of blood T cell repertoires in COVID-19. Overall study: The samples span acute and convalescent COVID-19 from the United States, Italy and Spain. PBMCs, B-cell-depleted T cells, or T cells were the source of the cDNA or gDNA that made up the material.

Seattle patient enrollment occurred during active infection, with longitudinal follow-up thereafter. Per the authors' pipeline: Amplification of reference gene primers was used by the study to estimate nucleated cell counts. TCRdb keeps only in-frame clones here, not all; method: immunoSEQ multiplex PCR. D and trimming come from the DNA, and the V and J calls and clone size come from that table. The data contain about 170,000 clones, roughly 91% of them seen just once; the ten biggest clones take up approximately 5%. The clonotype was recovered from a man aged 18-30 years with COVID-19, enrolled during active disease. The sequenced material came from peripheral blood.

The CDR3 DNA follows: TGTGCCAGCAGCTCCATCAGGGGGCCTGGGGCCAACGTCCTGACTTTC. Translating gives CASSSIRGPGANVLTF. This chain connects TRBV7-2 to TRBJ2-6, with 8 positions matching TRBD1. After removal of 4 bases from V and 2 bases from J, the junction contained 4 bases not matched to a gene. CDR3 length: 16 amino acids. Germline-derived CDR1 and CDR2 are SGHTA and FQGNSA. Using reference TRBV7-2 and TRBJ2-6 for the parts outside the CDR3, the full variable domain is GAGVSQSPSNKVTEKGKDVELRCDPISGHTALYWYRQSLGQGLEFLIYFQGNSAPDKSGLPSDRFSAERTGGSVSTLTIQRTQQEDSAVYLCASSSIRGPGANVLTFGAGSRLTVL.